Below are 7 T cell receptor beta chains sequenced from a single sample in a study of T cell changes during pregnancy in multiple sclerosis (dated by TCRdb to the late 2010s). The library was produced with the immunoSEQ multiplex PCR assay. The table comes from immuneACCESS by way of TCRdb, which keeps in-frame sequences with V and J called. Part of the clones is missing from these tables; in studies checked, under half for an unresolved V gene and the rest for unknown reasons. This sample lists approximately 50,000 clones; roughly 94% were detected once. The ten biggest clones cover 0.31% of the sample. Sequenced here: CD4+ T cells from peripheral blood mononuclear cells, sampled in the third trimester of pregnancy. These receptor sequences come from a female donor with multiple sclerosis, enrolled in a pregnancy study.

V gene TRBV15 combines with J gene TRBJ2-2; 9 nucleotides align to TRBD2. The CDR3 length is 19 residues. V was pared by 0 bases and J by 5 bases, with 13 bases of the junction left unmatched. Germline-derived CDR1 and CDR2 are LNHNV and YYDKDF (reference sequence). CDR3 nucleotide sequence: TGTGCCACCAGCAGAGATTTAATGGATCTAGCGGGGAAAACCGGGGAGCTGTTTTTT. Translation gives CATSRDLMDLAGKTGELFF.

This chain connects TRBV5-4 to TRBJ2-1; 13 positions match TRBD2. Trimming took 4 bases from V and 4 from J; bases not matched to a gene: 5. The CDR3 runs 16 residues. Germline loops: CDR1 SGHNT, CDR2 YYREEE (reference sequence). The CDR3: CASSIAGLAGYNEQFF. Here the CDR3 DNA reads TGTGCCAGCAGCATTGCGGGACTAGCGGGGTACAATGAGCAGTTCTTC.

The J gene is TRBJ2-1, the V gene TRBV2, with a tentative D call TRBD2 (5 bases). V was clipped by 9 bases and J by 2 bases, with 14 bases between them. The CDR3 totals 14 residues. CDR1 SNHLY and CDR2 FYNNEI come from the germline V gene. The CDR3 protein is CARGRGETYNEQFF. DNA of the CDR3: TGTGCCAGAGGGAGAGGCGAAACCTACAATGAGCAGTTCTTC.

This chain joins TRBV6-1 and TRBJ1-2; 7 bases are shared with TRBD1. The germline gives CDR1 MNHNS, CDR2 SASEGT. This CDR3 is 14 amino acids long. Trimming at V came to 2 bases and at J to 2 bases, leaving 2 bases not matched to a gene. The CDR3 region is CASSESGQNYGYTF. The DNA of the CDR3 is TGTGCCAGCAGTGAATCGGGACAGAACTATGGCTACACCTTC.

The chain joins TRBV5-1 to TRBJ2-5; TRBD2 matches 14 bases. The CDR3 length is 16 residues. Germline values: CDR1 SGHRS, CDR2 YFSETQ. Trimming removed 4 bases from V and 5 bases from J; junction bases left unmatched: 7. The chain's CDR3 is CASSTGLAGEGETQYF. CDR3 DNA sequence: TGCGCCAGCAGCACGGGACTAGCGGGAGAGGGGGAGACCCAGTACTTC.

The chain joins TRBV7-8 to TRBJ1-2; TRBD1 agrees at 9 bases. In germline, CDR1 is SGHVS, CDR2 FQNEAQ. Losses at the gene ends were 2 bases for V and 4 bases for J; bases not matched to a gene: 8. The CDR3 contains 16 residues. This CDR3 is CASSLSDRGESYGYTF. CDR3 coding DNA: TGTGCCAGCAGCTTATCGGACAGGGGAGAGAGCTATGGCTACACCTTC.

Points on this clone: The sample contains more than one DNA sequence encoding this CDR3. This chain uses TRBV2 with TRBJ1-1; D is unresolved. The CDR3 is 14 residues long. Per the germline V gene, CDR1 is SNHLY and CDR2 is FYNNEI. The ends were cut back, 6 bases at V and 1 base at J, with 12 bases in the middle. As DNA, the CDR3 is TGTGCCAGCAGCGAGGTTGTAGCGAACACTGAAGCTTTCTTT. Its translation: CASSEVVANTEAFF. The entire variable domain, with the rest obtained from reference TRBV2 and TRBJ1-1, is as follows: EPEVTQTPSHQVTQMGQEVILRCVPISNHLYFYWYRQILGQKVEFLVSFYNNEISEKSEIFDDQFSVERPDGSNFTLKIRSTKLEDSAMYFCASSEVVANTEAFFGQGTRLTVV.